A selection of T cell receptor beta chains follows, all from one sample in a study of T-cell memory formation after mild COVID-19. From the 5' RACE reads, TCRdb called clonotypes with MiXCR, one entry per CDR3 protein. There are roughly 160,000 distinct CDR3 sequences in the sample; around a tenth occur only once, and 3.5% to 4.5% lies in the top ten. What was sequenced was PBMCs or a T cell subset sorted from them (not recorded which). The receptors here all came from a man between 18 and 35 years old who had mild COVID-19 (a few samples of this study predate the infection). Cell type and time point are not known. CDR3s include the opening cysteine and the closing phenylalanine or tryptophan. Fields, in order: CDR3 protein, CDR3 DNA, J gene, clone size, V gene, CDR3 length, D gene. The D gene is left open where the match is weak. The size field is filled for only some rows; it gives once, few, many or a size class.

CDR3: CASSDRDRGRSPLHF; DNA: TGCGCCAGCAGCGACCGGGACAGGGGTCGTTCACCACTCCACTTT; J: TRBJ1-6; size: few; V: TRBV5-1; length: 15; D: TRBD1
CDR3: CASSGDRVAEAFF; DNA: TGCGCCAGCAGCGGAGACAGGGTCGCTGAAGCTTTCTTT; J: TRBJ1-1; size: few; V: TRBV5-1; length: 13; D: TRBD1
CDR3: CASSRYGQHQPQHF; DNA: TGTGCCAGCAGCCGATACGGACAGCATCAGCCCCAGCATTTT; J: TRBJ1-5; size: .; V: TRBV7-2; length: 14; D: .
CDR3: CASSFRDSIQPPASEQFF; DNA: TGCGCCAGCAGCTTCCGGGACAGCATTCAACCCCCGGCTAGTGAGCAGTTCTTC; J: TRBJ2-1; size: few; V: TRBV5-1; length: 18; D: TRBD1
CDR3: CASSLIPRQQYNEQFF; DNA: TGTGCCAGCAGCTTAATCCCCCGGCAACAGTACAATGAGCAGTTCTTC; J: TRBJ2-1; size: many; V: TRBV7-3; length: 16; D: .
CDR3: CASSSGSNTGELFF; DNA: TGTGCCAGCAGCTCAGGATCGAACACCGGGGAGCTGTTTTTT; J: TRBJ2-2; size: few; V: TRBV7-3; length: 14; D: .
CDR3: CASSQDPPYTGGALDTQYF; DNA: TGTGCCAGCAGCCAAGACCCGCCTTACACGGGGGGGGCTTTAGATACGCAGTATTTT; J: TRBJ2-3; size: .; V: TRBV4-2; length: 19; D: TRBD2
CDR3: CASSSGTGVGEQYF; DNA: TGTGCCAGCAGCTCCGGGACAGGGGTGGGCGAGCAGTACTTC; J: TRBJ2-7; size: few; V: TRBV12-3/TRBV12-4; length: 14; D: TRBD1
CDR3: CASSLVLTTEQFF; DNA: TGCGCCAGCAGCTTGGTCCTGACAACTGAGCAGTTCTTC; J: TRBJ2-1; size: few; V: TRBV5-1; length: 13; D: .
CDR3: CASSLEGLNTEAFF; DNA: TGTGCCAGCAGTTTAGAGGGATTGAACACTGAAGCTTTCTTT; J: TRBJ1-1; size: .; V: TRBV12-3/TRBV12-4; length: 14; D: .
CDR3: CASSFLGFAEAFF; DNA: TGTGCCAGCAGTTTTCTGGGGTTCGCTGAAGCTTTCTTT; J: TRBJ1-1; size: many; V: TRBV12-3/TRBV12-4; length: 13; D: .
CDR3: CSVPTGGTDTQYF; DNA: TGCAGTGTCCCGACAGGTGGCACAGATACGCAGTATTTT; J: TRBJ2-3; size: many; V: TRBV20-1; length: 13; D: .
CDR3: CASSLALASDSYEQYF; DNA: TGTGCCAGCAGCTTAGCGCTGGCTAGCGACTCCTACGAGCAGTACTTC; J: TRBJ2-7; size: few; V: TRBV7-6; length: 16; D: .
CDR3: CASSLVSGSNTEAFF; DNA: TGTGCCAGCAGTTTAGTTTCCGGGAGCAACACTGAAGCTTTCTTT; J: TRBJ1-1; size: few; V: TRBV12-3/TRBV12-4; length: 15; D: .
CDR3: CATSALDREHYNSPLHF; DNA: TGTGCCACCAGTGCCCTTGACCGGGAACACTATAATTCACCCCTCCACTTT; J: TRBJ1-6; size: few; V: TRBV24-1; length: 17; D: .
CDR3: CASSAAGAQETQYF; DNA: TGTGCCAGCAGCGCCGCGGGGGCCCAAGAGACCCAGTACTTC; J: TRBJ2-5; size: many; V: TRBV7-2; length: 14; D: .
CDR3: CSVAGDGENYGYTF; DNA: TGCAGCGTGGCGGGAGACGGGGAAAACTATGGCTACACCTTC; J: TRBJ1-2; size: .; V: TRBV29-1; length: 14; D: .
CDR3: CASSTHSTTNEKLFF; DNA: TGTGCCAGCAGTACTCACAGCACAACTAATGAAAAACTGTTTTTT; J: TRBJ1-4; size: .; V: TRBV2; length: 15; D: .
CDR3: CASSLSRTYTDTQYF; DNA: TGTGCCAGCAGTTTGAGCCGGACATACACAGATACGCAGTATTTT; J: TRBJ2-3; size: many; V: TRBV6-2/TRBV6-3; length: 15; D: .
CDR3: CASSSKGAGSIAGELFF; DNA: TGTGCCAGCAGCTCTAAGGGAGCAGGGAGCATCGCCGGGGAGCTGTTTTTT; J: TRBJ2-2; size: many; V: TRBV7-2; length: 17; D: .
CDR3: CSVGSWVGDNTGELFF; DNA: TGCAGCGTGGGGAGTTGGGTCGGCGATAACACCGGGGAGCTGTTTTTT; J: TRBJ2-2; size: .; V: TRBV29-1; length: 16; D: .
CDR3: CASSLVLGQPQHF; DNA: TGTGCCAGCAGCTTAGTCCTCGGTCAGCCCCAGCATTTT; J: TRBJ1-5; size: few; V: TRBV7-8; length: 13; D: .
CDR3: CASSLYPDVVNTEAFF; DNA: TGCGCCAGCAGCTTGTATCCGGACGTCGTGAACACTGAAGCTTTCTTT; J: TRBJ1-1; size: many; V: TRBV5-1; length: 16; D: .
CDR3: CASTPGRTDTQYF; DNA: TGTGCCAGCACCCCTGGTCGCACAGATACGCAGTATTTT; J: TRBJ2-3; size: many; V: TRBV7-2; length: 13; D: .
CDR3: CASSFEAGINSPLHF; DNA: TGTGCCAGCAGCTTCGAGGCAGGGATTAATTCACCCCTCCACTTT; J: TRBJ1-6; size: .; V: TRBV7-2; length: 15; D: .
CDR3: CASSRTSGGRDTQYF; DNA: TGTGCCAGCAGCCGTACTAGCGGGGGCCGAGATACGCAGTATTTT; J: TRBJ2-3; size: many; V: TRBV7-3; length: 15; D: TRBD2
CDR3: CASSLVQNTEAFF; DNA: TGTGCCAGCAGCTTAGTGCAGAACACTGAAGCTTTCTTT; J: TRBJ1-1; size: .; V: TRBV7-2; length: 13; D: .